The 12 T cell receptor beta chains below all came from one sample that was sequenced in a study of blood T cells in healthy people across ages. PCR was performed a second time for about 7 to 11 cycles using a sample-barcoded 5' primer and a J-beta primer mix. One entry per CDR3 protein results from TCRdb running MiXCR on the 5' RACE reads. The sample yields some 710,000 distinct CDR3 sequences, less than 60% seen once. The material sequenced was blood. These receptors were taken from a man older than 75 in good health.

The chain has TRBV5-1 and TRBJ2-3, with D perhaps matching TRBD1 (6 bases). V lost 7 bases and J 4 bases, leaving 16 bases between the germline ends. CDR3 size: 14 residues. From germline, CDR1 is SGHRS and CDR2 YFSETQ. This CDR3 reads CASSKATGSDTQYF. CDR3 coding DNA: TGCGCCAGCTCTAAGGCCACAGGGTCAGATACGCAGTATTTT.

The chain links TRBV20-1 to TRBJ2-1; 7 bases are a match to TRBD1. CDR3 length: 15 residues. Germline V gene lookup returns CDR1 DFQATT and CDR2 SNEGSKA (reference sequence). J was trimmed by 3 bases and V by 6 bases; bases with no gene match: 11. The chain's CDR3 is CSAGGYRDSYNEQFF. The CDR3, as DNA: TGCAGTGCCGGTGGGTACCGGGACAGCTACAATGAGCAGTTCTTC.

This chain links TRBV13 with TRBJ2-1, with 10 bases matching TRBD1. CDR1 is PRHDT, CDR2 FYEKMQ, per germline (reference sequence). The CDR3 is made up of 16 amino acids. J was trimmed by 4 bases and V by 1 base; bases with no gene match: 4. CDR3 in DNA: TGTGCCAGCAGCTTAGTAGGGACAGGGGATTACAATGAGCAGTTCTTC. Its translation is CASSLVGTGDYNEQFF. The full variable domain, completed using reference TRBV13 and TRBJ2-1, is AAGVIQSPRHLIKEKRETATLKCYPIPRHDTVYWYQQGPGQDPQFLISFYEKMQSDKGSIPDRFSAQQFSDYHSELNMSSLELGDSALYFCASSLVGTGDYNEQFFGPGTRLTVL.

The J gene is TRBJ1-1, the V gene TRBV25-1; D ambiguous. Between the trimmed V and J ends, which lost 1 base and 2 bases, there was a span of 5 bases. This CDR3 comprises 13 residues. In germline, CDR1 is MGHDK, CDR2 SYGVNS. The chain's CDR3 is CASSEWVNTEAFF. The CDR3 DNA is TGTGCCAGCAGTGAATGGGTCAACACTGAAGCTTTCTTT.

J is TRBJ2-4 and V is TRBV29-1, with 11 bases identical to TRBD2. CDR3 length equals 13 residues. CDR1 is SQVTM and CDR2 is ANQGSEA in the germline V gene. V trimming: 6 bases; J trimming: 6 bases; junction bases outside the gene matches: 4. The CDR3 region is CSVYGTSGNIQYF. The CDR3 nucleotides read TGCAGCGTATACGGGACTAGCGGAAACATTCAGTACTTC.

This clonotype was detected only once. The chain couples TRBV5-1 to TRBJ2-3; D is possibly TRBD1 (5 bases). The CDR3 consists of 14 residues. The ends were cut back, 4 bases at V and 5 bases at J, with 14 bases in the middle. Per the germline V gene, CDR1 is SGHRS and CDR2 is YFSETQ. CDR3 sequence: CASSPQSQGDTQYF. The CDR3 DNA is TGCGCCAGCAGCCCGCAGTCTCAGGGAGATACGCAGTATTTT.

The chain combines TRBV12-3 or TRBV12-4 with TRBJ2-1, with D perhaps given as TRBD1 or TRBD2 (5 bases each). The CDR3 has 14 residues. V was clipped by 8 bases and J by 1 base, with 12 bases between them. CDR3 sequence (DNA): TGTGCCAGCGCCGTAGGGGAGTCCTACAATGAGCAGTTCTTC. Amino acid sequence: CASAVGESYNEQFF.

This clonotype came up a few times. The CDR3 DNA is TGTGCCAGCAGGACGGGACTAGCGGACAATGAGCAGTTCTTC. This codes for CASRTGLADNEQFF. V gene TRBV28 combines with J gene TRBJ2-1, with 11 bases lining up with TRBD2. V shed 6 bases and J 5 bases; nucleotides not matched to a gene: 3. Germline V gene lookup returns CDR1 MDHEN and CDR2 SYDVKM. The CDR3 totals 14 residues. Using reference TRBV28 and TRBJ2-1 for the parts outside the CDR3, the full variable domain is DVKVTQSSRYLVKRTGEKVFLECVQDMDHENMFWYRQDPGLGLRLIYFSYDVKMKEKGDIPEGYSVSREKKERFSLILESASTNQTSMYLCASRTGLADNEQFFGPGTRLTVL.

There are a few counts of this clonotype. For the CDR3, the DNA is TGCAGTGCTAGAGAGGTCGGCAGGGAGAACCAAGAGACCCAGTACTTC. It is translated as CSAREVGRENQETQYF. The chain has TRBV20-1 and TRBJ2-5; D tentatively reads TRBD1 or TRBD2 (5 bases each). CDR1 DFQATT and CDR2 SNEGSKA come from the germline V gene (reference sequence). The germline V and J ends were trimmed by 0 bases and 0 bases, with 14 bases remaining between them. The CDR3 consists of 16 residues.

The sample holds a few counts of this clonotype. Its ends do not fully match the called genes, so a read error is possible. The chain carries TRBV20-1 and TRBJ2-5; D gene unclear. CDR1 DFQATT and CDR2 SNEGSKA come from the germline V gene (reference sequence). This CDR3 is 15 amino acids long. This CDR3 is CSARDRFGILEAQYF. DNA of the CDR3: TGCAGTGCTAGAGATCGTTTCGGCATCCTAGAGGCCCAGTACTTC.

In nucleotides, the CDR3 is TGCGCCAGCAGCTTGGGGGTCCGCGATACGCAGTATTTT. Protein product: CASSLGVRDTQYF. V gene TRBV5-1 combines with J gene TRBJ2-3; D is unresolved. Trimming removed 0 bases at V and 6 bases at J, with 8 bases between. The CDR3 spans 13 residues. Looked up from germline, CDR1 is SGHRS and CDR2 is YFSETQ.

This clonotype has more than one count but fewer than ten. CDR3 DNA: TGCAGCGTTGGCGCACAAGAGACCCAGTACTTC. Residues: CSVGAQETQYF. The chain uses TRBV29-1 and TRBJ2-5; D is uncertain. Germline CDR1 is SQVTM and CDR2 is ANQGSEA. This CDR3 is built from 11 residues. Trimming cost V 4 bases and J 2 bases, with 5 bases left between them.